This T cell receptor (beta chain) was recorded in a study of T cells in Graves' hyperthyroidism and ophthalmopathy. The germline gives CDR1 DFQATT, CDR2 SNEGSKA (reference sequence). V gave up 4 bases and J gave up 2 bases; unmatched junction bases: 6. The CDR3 length is 16 residues. There were TCR beta CDR3 regions amplified from RNA transcripts. The HTBI primer set drove a first-round RT-PCR of the TCR CDR3. TCRdb re-called the multiplex PCR reads with MiXCR, one entry per CDR3 protein. Among around 540,000 distinct CDR3 sequences listed, about 43% were seen once. The sequenced material came from peripheral blood or thyroid tissue (not recorded which). V is TRBV20-1 and J is TRBJ2-5; 14 positions match TRBD2. The receptor comes from a woman between 18 and 29 years old with Graves' hyperthyroidism. Here the CDR3 reads CSATPGLAGAQETQYF. CDR3 in DNA: TGCAGTGCTACACCGGGACTAGCGGGAGCACAAGAGACCCAGTACTTC.